This T cell receptor (beta chain) appears in the sequencing data of a study of blood T cell repertoires in COVID-19. Background on the study: Recovered participants had two consecutive negative NP/OP PCR tests, healthcare professional clearance, or symptom resolution.

As originally analysed: Amplification with reference gene primers provided the estimates of nucleated cell counts. TCRdb keeps only in-frame clones here, not all; method: immunoSEQ multiplex PCR. D and trimming were read from the DNA, whereas the V and J calls and clone size are those reported in that table. The sample consists of hundreds of thousands of clones, 70% to 90% of them appearing once. The V and J ends lost 1 base and 8 bases, in that order; junction bases with no gene match: 16. The CDR3 consists of 18 residues. Germline values: CDR1 SGHDT, CDR2 YYEEEE. Individuals aged roughly 18 to 100 years were recruited from 24 US areas.

This receptor was identified in a woman aged 45-65 years in a cohort exposed to, infected with or recovered from COVID-19 (not recorded which). V gene TRBV5-6 combines with J gene TRBJ2-5; TRBD2 aligns across 11 bases. Input material: PBMCs or T cells enriched from blood (not recorded which). In DNA form, the CDR3 reads TGTGCCAGCAGCTTGTCCCCACTAGCGGGGGACTACAAGAGAACCCAGTACTTC. This encodes CASSLSPLAGDYKRTQYF.